This T cell receptor (beta chain) was retrieved from a study of blood T cell repertoires in COVID-19. Study-wide context: Material from acute and convalescent COVID-19 was sourced from the United States, Italy and Spain.

The germline V gene encodes CDR1 KGHSH and CDR2 LQKENI. There are 15 residues in the CDR3. V lost 1 base, J lost 5 bases, and 6 bases stayed unmatched. Residents of approximately 25 US areas, aged 18 to 89 years, made up the participants. Clinical history reported by participants formed the basis on which cohorts were assigned. Symptom resolution, clearance, or two negative PCRs marked the recovered donors of Cohort 3. Some clones are missing from TCRdb's copy, which holds only in-frame ones; the method was immunoSEQ multiplex PCR. The sample yields around 300,000 clones, just under 90% seen once. The sample taken for sequencing was PBMCs or T cells enriched from blood (not recorded which). This sequence joins TRBV18 and TRBJ2-5; 8 bases fit TRBD1. This receptor was taken from a woman aged 30 to 39 who had recovered from COVID-19. The CDR3 spells CASSPRQGSGETQYF. The CDR3 bases are TGTGCCAGCTCACCACGACAGGGGTCAGGGGAGACCCAGTACTTC. The whole variable domain, remainder taken from reference TRBV18 and TRBJ2-5, is NAGVMQNPRHLVRRRGQEARLRCSPMKGHSHVYWYRQLPEEGLKFMVYLQKENIIDESGMPKERFSAEFPKEGPSILRIQQVVRGDSAAYFCASSPRQGSGETQYFGPGTRLLVL.